This T cell receptor (beta chain) originates from a study of T cell responses to AZD1222 COVID-19 vaccine. Study-wide points: Seropositivity was recorded at baseline in only a handful of AZD1222 recipients. In a largely white British group with more females than males, clonal diversity was possibly underestimated. Spike-specific TCR depth and breadth grew after two AZD1222 doses.

Notes on this clone: Its antigen is currently unknown.

The protocol was immunoSEQ multiplex PCR, while the TCRdb copy is restricted to in-frame clones and leaves out a portion. The sample consists of tens of thousands of clones, 70% to 80% of them appearing once. The TCR comes from an adult in good health. Here the sequenced sample was peripheral blood, taken on day 0 of AZD1222 vaccination.

In DNA, the CDR3 is TGTGCCAGCAGCTCCGAAGCTAACTATGGCTACACCTTC. Its translation: CASSSEANYGYTF. The chain carries TRBV28 and TRBJ1-2; D gene uncertain. The CDR3 is 13 amino acids. Germline V gene sequence: CDR1 MDHEN, CDR2 SYDVKM. V was clipped by 6 bases and J by 0 bases, with 8 bases between them.